This entry is about one T cell receptor (beta chain). The data were produced by immunoSEQ multiplex PCR, yet TCRdb's version contains in-frame clones alone and is incomplete. The table includes some 100,000 clones, under 90% detected once. The sample originates from a study of blood T cell repertoires in COVID-19. The CDR3 spans 11 residues. Trimming removed 3 bases at V and 12 bases at J, with 11 bases between. CDR1 and CDR2 (germline): DFQATT, SNEGSKA (reference sequence). The J gene is TRBJ1-4, the V gene TRBV20-1; D is unresolved. This TCR was sampled from a human donor in a cohort sampled during active COVID-19. Sequences were obtained from peripheral blood. CDR3 region: CSAREVSELFF. As DNA, the CDR3 is TGCAGTGCTAGGGAGGTTTCGGAACTGTTTTTT.